A single sample gave rise to the 11 T cell receptor beta chains below, sequenced in a study of cytomegalovirus exposure and HLA in healthy donors. Primers included in the PCR were 60 Vbeta and 13 Jbeta primers. TCRdb's copy holds only in-frame clones and misses some; the assay was immunoSEQ multiplex PCR. This sample carries about 190,000 clones, less than 85% of them seen once, and the ten largest clones take over 4%. Material for sequencing was PBMCs. Receptors were obtained from a man aged 30 to 39 in good health and CMV-seropositive.

In its sample, this clone was seen once. This chain connects TRBV7-9 to TRBJ1-1; D is unclear. CDR1 SEHNR and CDR2 FQNEAQ come from the germline V gene (reference sequence). V was clipped by 0 bases and J by 0 bases, with 11 bases between them. The CDR3 runs 16 residues. The CDR3 DNA is TGTGCCAGCAGCTTAGCAAGACATCTATTGAACACTGAAGCTTTCTTT. Amino acids: CASSLARHLLNTEAFF.

The chain has TRBV7-3 and TRBJ2-5, with 7 bases lining up with TRBD2. With V trimmed by 6 bases and J by 6 bases, 10 bases remained unmatched. Germline V gene lookup returns CDR1 SGHTA and CDR2 FQGTGA. The CDR3 covers 14 residues. The CDR3 nucleotides read TGTGCCAGCAGTTACGGGGCGGGAGTACAGACCCAGTACTTC. This codes for CASSYGAGVQTQYF.

The chain joins TRBV4-1 to TRBJ2-3; 8 nucleotides align to TRBD1. This CDR3 has 15 amino acids. With 4 bases clipped from V and 4 bases from J, the junction kept 7 bases outside the gene matches. The germline V gene encodes CDR1 MGHRA and CDR2 YSYEKL. The CDR3 DNA follows: TGCGCCAGCAGCCCCGGACAGGGAAAGGCAGATACGCAGTATTTT. Amino acid sequence: CASSPGQGKADTQYF.

The chain is built from TRBV29-1 and TRBJ2-1; 8 nucleotides align to TRBD2. Germline CDR1 SQVTM, CDR2 ANQGSEA. V lost 7 bases and J lost 6; bases outside the gene matches: 11. The CDR3 length is 14 residues. The DNA of the CDR3 is TGCAGCGCAACAGGACTAGCAGGGGTCAATGAGCAGTTCTTC. Its protein product is CSATGLAGVNEQFF.

The chain uses TRBV5-6 and TRBJ1-1; D may be TRBD1 (5 bases). This CDR3 is 14 amino acids long. Trimming stripped 9 bases from V and 6 bases from J, with 21 bases between. Germline V lookup: CDR1 SGHDT, CDR2 YYEEEE. Here the CDR3 DNA reads TGTGCCACCACCCGACGGGGCGGGGACGCTGAAGCTTTCTTT. Translated, it gives CATTRRGGDAEAFF. Full variable domain (rest looked up from reference TRBV5-6 and TRBJ1-1): DAGVTQSPTHLIKTRGQQVTLRCSPKSGHDTVSWYQQALGQGPQFIFQYYEEEERQRGNFPDRFSGHQFPNYSSELNVNALLLGDSALYLCATTRRGGDAEAFFGQGTRLTVV.

This clone was seen a few times. V is TRBV4-1 and J is TRBJ2-7; 12 nucleotides agree with TRBD2. Germline CDR1 MGHRA, CDR2 YSYEKL. This CDR3 has 16 amino acids. Trimming took 4 bases from V and 3 from J; bases not matched to a gene: 7. CDR3 bases: TGCGCCAGCAGCCGCGACAGGACTAGCGGGATCTACGAGCAGTACTTC. It encodes CASSRDRTSGIYEQYF.

This clone appeared once. The rearrangement joins TRBV10-3 to TRBJ2-1; weak D call: TRBD2 (7 bases). Germline V gene data show CDR1 as ENHRY and CDR2 as SYGVKD. The CDR3 contains 13 residues. Trimming removed 10 bases at V and 10 bases at J, with 20 bases between. The CDR3 sequence: CATKPGEGGEQFF. The CDR3, as DNA: TGTGCCACCAAGCCAGGGGAGGGAGGGGAGCAGTTCTTC.

This clone occurred a few times. The rearrangement uses TRBV6-1 and TRBJ1-5, with 7 bases matching TRBD1. The germline gives CDR1 MNHNS, CDR2 SASEGT. CDR3 length: 14 residues. The V and J ends lost 5 bases and 4 bases, in that order; junction bases with no gene match: 5. CDR3 DNA sequence: TGTGCCAGCAGTCCCGGACAGGTAAATCAGCCCCAGCATTTT. Protein sequence: CASSPGQVNQPQHF.

The sample holds one count of this clone. The chain links TRBV18 to TRBJ1-1; D not certain. CDR3 size: 13 residues. V lost 6 bases and J lost 4, with 12 bases in between. Germline CDR1 KGHSH, CDR2 LQKENI. The CDR3 spells CASSQAEATEAFF. CDR3 DNA: TGTGCCAGCTCCCAAGCGGAGGCCACTGAAGCTTTCTTT.

V is TRBV19 and J is TRBJ1-5, with D maybe TRBD1 (5 bases). The CDR3 is 13 residues long. Trimming pared 5 bases from V and 4 bases from J, leaving 9 bases between. CDR1 LNHDA and CDR2 SQIVND come from the germline V gene (reference sequence). This CDR3 reads CASSYQGNQPQHF. The CDR3 coding sequence is TGTGCCAGTAGTTACCAGGGAAATCAGCCCCAGCATTTT. Complete variable domain (other parts from reference TRBV19 and TRBJ1-5): DGGITQSPKYLFRKEGQNVTLSCEQNLNHDAMYWYRQDPGQGLRLIYYSQIVNDFQKGDIAEGYSVSREKKESFPLTVTSAQKNPTAFYLCASSYQGNQPQHFGDGTRLSIL.

The chain joins TRBV9 to TRBJ1-1, with D maybe TRBD1 (6 bases). Germline CDR1 reads SGDLS; CDR2 reads YYNGEE. The V and J ends lost 4 bases and 8 bases respectively, with 15 bases between them. This CDR3 is built from 13 residues. The CDR3 protein is CASSQGGVVEAFF. The CDR3 coding sequence is TGTGCCAGCAGCCAAGGGGGGGTTGTCGAAGCTTTCTTT.